This T cell receptor beta chain was sequenced for a study of T cells after yellow fever vaccination (dated by TCRdb to the late 2010s). Background for the entire study: The SMART-Seq v4 Ultra Low Input RNA kit was used to prepare libraries from fractions with low cell numbers. Bulk TCR alpha and beta repertoires were sequenced longitudinally to track T-cell clones before and after primary and booster YFV17D yellow fever vaccination. Two healthy male donors made up the cohort, one aged 18 to 29 years and the other aged 30 to 40 years. Bulk PBMC replicates and cell subsets were isolated from blood drawn at multiple timepoints before and after both primary and secondary immunization.

The CDR3, from cysteine to phenylalanine, totals 12 residues. CDR3 DNA is the only sequence kept; it has 36 bases, read in frame from the first base. CDR1 and CDR2, per the germline V gene, are SGHVS and FNYEAQ. Deletion took 5 bases off V and 5 bases off J, with a span of 9 bases between the germline ends. TCRdb records Illumina NovaSeq 6000 as the sequencer. TCR cDNA was synthesized by 5'RACE template switching, which introduced a universal primer site and unique molecular identifiers. Priming of cDNA synthesis was performed from both the TCR alpha and TCR beta constant segments. Two PCR steps were used to amplify libraries, with sample barcodes and sequencing adapters being added in the second step. Libraries were sequenced on Illumina HiSeq 2500 (2x100 bp) or NovaSeq (2x150 bp). For the original study's pipeline: Reads were demultiplexed and collapsed into UMI consensus sequences with MIGEC, and V(D)J alignment was performed with MiXCR. Vaccine-responding clonotypes were defined with edgeR using replicate PBMC samples, requiring FDR below 0.01 and a log2 fold change above 5 up to day 15. CD4 or CD8 identity was assigned to each bulk clonotype according to whether the clonotype was present at higher abundance in the sequenced CD4 repertoire or the sequenced CD8 repertoire. The public reads were run again by TCRdb, first through fastp at Q25 and then through MiXCR, and only productive beta chains were kept. One record per CDR3 amino acid sequence lists the most common genes and DNA. These V and J calls derive from TCRdb rather than the authors' analysis. The sample table records 200,000 to 300,000 distinct CDR3 sequences; 3.6% of these occur just once. The ten largest account for 15% to 20% of the sample.

This clonotype was observed many times. Its antigen is not yet known. No base qualities exist here, and no much larger clone lies one base off it. The full study reports these points: Compared with the primary T-cell response, the secondary T-cell response was weaker but faster, peaking on day 5 rather than day 15. A small fraction of clonotypes appeared in both the CD4 and CD8 compartments, likely as a result of convergent recombination. Most clones expanded after primary vaccination were re-detected after the booster (almost 98% of CD4 and roughly 85% of CD8), suggesting broad memory maintenance. Because abundant contaminating clonotypes from the bulk population could be contained in FACS-sorted repertoires, computational filtering was required. The study included only two donors, which limits how far the findings can be generalized.

Per the publication, the treatment or condition label means: live attenuated yellow fever vaccine strain. At every blood-draw timepoint, two biological replicates of bulk PBMCs were collected. PBMCs were isolated from peripheral blood using a standard Ficoll-Paque protocol. TriZol was used to extract RNA from bulk PBMCs, CD4 and CD8 fractions, and dextramer-positive and dextramer-negative fractions. Here the sequenced sample was PBMCs, taken 15 days after the yellow fever booster vaccination. The chain employs TRBV7-6 and TRBJ2-5; confidence is insufficient to name the D gene. The clonotype was recovered from a man aged 18 to 30 who received the YFV17D yellow fever vaccine. The CDR3: CASSLEEETQYF. The nucleotide sequence is TGTGCCAGCAGCCTAGAAGAGGAGACCCAGTACTTC.